This T cell receptor (beta chain) was identified during a study of control samples from healthy donors and cancer patients (TCRdb year 2020). The library relied on the immunoSEQ multiplex PCR assay. Entries here come from immuneACCESS through TCRdb and include only in-frame sequences with V and J called. Some clones fail to appear in such tables; in the studies checked, an unresolved V gene covers under half of the shortfall, and the cause of the remainder is unknown. The sample profile shows roughly 95,000 clones; around 88% of them were found once. The top ten hold approximately 14% of the sample. The CDR1 and CDR2 encoded by the germline V gene are KGHDR and SFDVKD. After removal of 4 bases from V and 7 bases from J, the junction retains 5 bases not matched to a gene. The CDR3 starts with the cysteine, ends with the phenylalanine, and has 13 residues. Solely the CDR3 DNA is kept, with 39 bases framed from the first base.

With regard to this clone: Its antigen has not been determined. One base away there is no much larger clone; base qualities are not given.

Specimen: blood. The sequence derives from a man aged 25 to 45 in good health. The chain links TRBV24-1 with TRBJ1-2; 7 bases in the junction line up with TRBD1. The nucleotide sequence reads as follows: TGTGCCACCAGTGAAATGACAGGGATTGGCTACACCTTC. Its protein product is CATSEMTGIGYTF.